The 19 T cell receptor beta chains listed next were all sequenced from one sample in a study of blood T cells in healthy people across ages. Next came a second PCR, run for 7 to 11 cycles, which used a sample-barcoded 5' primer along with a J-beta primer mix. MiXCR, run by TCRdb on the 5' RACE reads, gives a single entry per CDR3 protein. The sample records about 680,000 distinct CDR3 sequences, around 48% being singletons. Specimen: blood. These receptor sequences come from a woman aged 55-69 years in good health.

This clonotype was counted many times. The CDR3 DNA is TGCAGTGCTAGAGATATCCTAGCGGGAGGACAAGAGACCCAGTACTTC. Translating gives CSARDILAGGQETQYF. The rearrangement joins TRBV20-1 to TRBJ2-5; 11 nucleotides agree with TRBD2. Germline assignment: CDR1 DFQATT and CDR2 SNEGSKA (reference sequence). This CDR3 has 16 residues. V lost 0 bases, J lost 2 bases, and 5 bases stayed unmatched.

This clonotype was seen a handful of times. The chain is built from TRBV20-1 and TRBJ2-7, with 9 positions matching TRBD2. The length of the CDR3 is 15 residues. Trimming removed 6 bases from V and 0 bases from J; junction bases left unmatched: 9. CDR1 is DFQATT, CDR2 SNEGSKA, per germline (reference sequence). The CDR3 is CSARTGSGSSYEQYF. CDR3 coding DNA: TGCAGTGCCCGTACGGGTAGCGGGAGCTCCTACGAGCAGTACTTC.

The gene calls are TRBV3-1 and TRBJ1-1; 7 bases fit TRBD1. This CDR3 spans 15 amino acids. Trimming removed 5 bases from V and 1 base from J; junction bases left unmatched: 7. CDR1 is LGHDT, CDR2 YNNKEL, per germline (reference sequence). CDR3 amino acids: CASSYGTATNTEAFF. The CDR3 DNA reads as TGTGCCAGCAGCTATGGGACAGCCACGAACACTGAAGCTTTCTTT.

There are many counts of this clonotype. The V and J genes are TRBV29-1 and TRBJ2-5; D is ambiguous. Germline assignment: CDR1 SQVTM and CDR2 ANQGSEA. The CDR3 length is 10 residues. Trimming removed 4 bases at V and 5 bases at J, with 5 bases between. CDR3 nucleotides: TGCAGCGTTGGGAGCGAGACCCAGTACTTC. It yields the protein CSVGSETQYF. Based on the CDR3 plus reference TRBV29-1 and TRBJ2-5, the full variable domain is SAVISQKPSRDICQRGTSLTIQCQVDSQVTMMFWYRQQPGQSLTLIATANQGSEATYESGFVIDKFPISRPNLTFSTLTVSNMSPEDSSIYLCSVGSETQYFGPGTRLLVL.

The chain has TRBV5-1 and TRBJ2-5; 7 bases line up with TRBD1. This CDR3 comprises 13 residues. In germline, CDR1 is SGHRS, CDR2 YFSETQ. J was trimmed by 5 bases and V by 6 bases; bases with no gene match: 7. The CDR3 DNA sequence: TGCGCCAGCACCACAGGGGAGTGGGAGACCCAGTACTTC. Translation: CASTTGEWETQYF.

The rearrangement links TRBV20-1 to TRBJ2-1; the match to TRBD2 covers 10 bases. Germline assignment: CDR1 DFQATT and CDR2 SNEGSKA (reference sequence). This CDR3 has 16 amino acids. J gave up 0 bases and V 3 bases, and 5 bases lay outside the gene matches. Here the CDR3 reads CSARASGSRSYNEQFF. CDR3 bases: TGCAGTGCTAGGGCTAGCGGGAGTCGCTCCTACAATGAGCAGTTCTTC.

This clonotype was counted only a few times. CDR3: CASSSHRGLQVEQFF. As DNA, the CDR3 is TGTGCCAGCAGCTCTCACAGGGGGCTACAGGTTGAGCAGTTCTTC. The chain has TRBV7-9 and TRBJ2-1; 9 positions agree with TRBD1. Germline V gives CDR1 SEHNR, CDR2 FQNEAQ (reference sequence). V shed 4 bases, J shed 9 bases, and the junction held 10 bases outside the gene matches. CDR3 size: 15 residues.

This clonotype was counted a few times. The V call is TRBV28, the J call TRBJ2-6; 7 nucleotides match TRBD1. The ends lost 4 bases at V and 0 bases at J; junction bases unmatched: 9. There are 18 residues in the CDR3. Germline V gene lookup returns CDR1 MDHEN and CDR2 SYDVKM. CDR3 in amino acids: CASSSGTDGHSGANVLTF. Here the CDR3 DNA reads TGTGCCAGCAGTTCCGGGACAGACGGCCACTCTGGGGCCAACGTCCTGACTTTC.

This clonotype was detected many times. The CDR3 loop reads CSVSSGRDEQYF. CDR3 coding DNA: TGCAGCGTTTCTAGCGGGAGGGACGAGCAGTACTTC. The V gene is TRBV29-1, the J gene TRBJ2-7; 12 bases fit TRBD2. The V and J ends lost 5 bases and 5 bases, in that order; junction bases with no gene match: 1. CDR1 is SQVTM, CDR2 ANQGSEA, per germline. This CDR3 comprises 12 residues.

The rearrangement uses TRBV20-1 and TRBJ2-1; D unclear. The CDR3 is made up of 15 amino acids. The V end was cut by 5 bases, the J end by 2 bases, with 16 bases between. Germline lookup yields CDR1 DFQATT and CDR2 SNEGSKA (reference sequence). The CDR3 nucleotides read TGCAGTGCTGCCCGAGCGAGCACGGCCTACAATGAGCAGTTCTTC. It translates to CSAARASTAYNEQFF.

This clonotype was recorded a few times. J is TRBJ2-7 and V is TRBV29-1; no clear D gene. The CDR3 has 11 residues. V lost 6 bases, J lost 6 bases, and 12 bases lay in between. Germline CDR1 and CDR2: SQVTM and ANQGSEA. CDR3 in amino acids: CSVARQSEQYF. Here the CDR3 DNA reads TGCAGCGTGGCGAGACAAAGCGAGCAGTACTTC.

The CDR3 sequence is CASRTGATGPQHF. DNA for the CDR3: TGTGCCAGCAGGACAGGGGCTACTGGGCCCCAGCATTTT. The chain combines TRBV6-1 with TRBJ1-5; 8 bases match TRBD1. Germline-derived CDR1 and CDR2 are MNHNS and SASEGT. The CDR3 runs to 13 residues. Trimming took 6 bases from V and 9 from J; bases not matched to a gene: 7.

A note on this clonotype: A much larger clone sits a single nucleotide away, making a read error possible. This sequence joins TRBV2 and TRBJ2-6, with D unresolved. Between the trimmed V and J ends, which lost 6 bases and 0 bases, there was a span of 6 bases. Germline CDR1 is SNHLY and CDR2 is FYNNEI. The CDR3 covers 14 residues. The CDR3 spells CASRGDSGANVLTF. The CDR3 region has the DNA TGTGCCAGCAGAGGAGACTCTGGGGCCAACGTCCTGACTTTC.

For the CDR3, the DNA is TGTGCCTGGAGTGCAGGAGGAGGAGAGCAGTACTTC. Protein: CAWSAGGGEQYF. V gene TRBV30 combines with J gene TRBJ2-7; perhaps TRBD2 as D (5 bases). The CDR3 length is 12 residues. V lost 1 base and J lost 7, with 11 bases in between. Per the germline V gene, CDR1 is GTSNPN and CDR2 is SVGIG (reference sequence).

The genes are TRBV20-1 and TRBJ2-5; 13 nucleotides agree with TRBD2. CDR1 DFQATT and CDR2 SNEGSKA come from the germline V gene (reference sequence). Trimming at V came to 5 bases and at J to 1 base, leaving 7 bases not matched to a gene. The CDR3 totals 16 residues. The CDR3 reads CSASRTSGGFQETQYF. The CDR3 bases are TGCAGTGCTTCGAGGACTAGCGGGGGTTTCCAAGAGACCCAGTACTTC.

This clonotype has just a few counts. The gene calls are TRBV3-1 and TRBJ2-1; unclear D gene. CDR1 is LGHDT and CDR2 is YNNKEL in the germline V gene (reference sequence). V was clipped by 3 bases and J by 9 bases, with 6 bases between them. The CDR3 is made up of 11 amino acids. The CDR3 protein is CASSQLGEQFF. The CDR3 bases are TGTGCCAGCAGCCAGCTTGGTGAGCAGTTCTTC.

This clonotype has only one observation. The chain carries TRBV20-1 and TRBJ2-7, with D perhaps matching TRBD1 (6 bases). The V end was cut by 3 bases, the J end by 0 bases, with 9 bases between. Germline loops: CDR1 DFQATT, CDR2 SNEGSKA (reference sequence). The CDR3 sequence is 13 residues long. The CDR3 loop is CSASDRSSYEQYF. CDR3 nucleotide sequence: TGCAGTGCTAGTGACAGGAGCTCCTACGAGCAGTACTTC.

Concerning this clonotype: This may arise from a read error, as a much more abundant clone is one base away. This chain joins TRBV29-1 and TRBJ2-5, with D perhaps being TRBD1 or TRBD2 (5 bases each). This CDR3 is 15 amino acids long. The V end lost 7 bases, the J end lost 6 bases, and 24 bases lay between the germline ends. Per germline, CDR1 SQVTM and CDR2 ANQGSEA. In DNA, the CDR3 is TGCAGCGCTGGAGGTTCGGCAGGGACGGCGAAGACCCAGTACTTC. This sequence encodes CSAGGSAGTAKTQYF.

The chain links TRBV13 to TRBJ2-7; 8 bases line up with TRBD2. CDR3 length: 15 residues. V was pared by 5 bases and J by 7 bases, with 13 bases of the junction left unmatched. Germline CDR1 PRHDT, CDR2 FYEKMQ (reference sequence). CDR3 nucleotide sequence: TGTGCCAGCAGCCCAAGGCCCAGCGGGGGCCCAGAGCAGTACTTC. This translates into CASSPRPSGGPEQYF.